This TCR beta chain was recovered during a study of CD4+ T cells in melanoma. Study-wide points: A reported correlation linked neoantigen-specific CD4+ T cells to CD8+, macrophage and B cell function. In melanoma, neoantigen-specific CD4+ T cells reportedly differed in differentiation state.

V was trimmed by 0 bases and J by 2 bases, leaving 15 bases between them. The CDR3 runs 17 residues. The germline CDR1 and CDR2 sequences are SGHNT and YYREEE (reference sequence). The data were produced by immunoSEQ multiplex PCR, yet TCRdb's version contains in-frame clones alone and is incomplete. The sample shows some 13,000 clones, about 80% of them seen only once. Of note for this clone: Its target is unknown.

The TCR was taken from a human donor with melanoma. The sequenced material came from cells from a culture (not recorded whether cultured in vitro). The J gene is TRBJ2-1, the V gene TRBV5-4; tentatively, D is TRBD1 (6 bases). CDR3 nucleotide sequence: TGTGCCAGCAGCTTGGGGGGGCGGGCGGCTCCCTACAATGAGCAGTTCTTC. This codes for CASSLGGRAAPYNEQFF. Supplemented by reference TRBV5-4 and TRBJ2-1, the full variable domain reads ETGVTQSPTHLIKTRGQQVTLRCSSQSGHNTVSWYQQALGQGPQFIFQYYREEENGRGNFPPRFSGLQFPNYSSELNVNALELDDSALYLCASSLGGRAAPYNEQFFGPGTRLTVL.